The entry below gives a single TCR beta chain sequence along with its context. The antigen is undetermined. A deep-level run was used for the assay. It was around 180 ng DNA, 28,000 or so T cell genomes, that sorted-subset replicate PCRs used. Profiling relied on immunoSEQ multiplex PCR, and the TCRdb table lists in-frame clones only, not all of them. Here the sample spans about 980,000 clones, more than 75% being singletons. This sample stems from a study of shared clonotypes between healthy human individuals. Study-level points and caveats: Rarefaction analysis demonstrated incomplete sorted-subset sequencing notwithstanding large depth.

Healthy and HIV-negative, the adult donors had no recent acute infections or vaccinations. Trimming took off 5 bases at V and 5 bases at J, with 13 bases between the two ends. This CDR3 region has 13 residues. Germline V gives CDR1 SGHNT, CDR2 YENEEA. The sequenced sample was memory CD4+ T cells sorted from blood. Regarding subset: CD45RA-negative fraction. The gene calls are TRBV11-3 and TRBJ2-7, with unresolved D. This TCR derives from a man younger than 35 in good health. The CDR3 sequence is CASSPGPLNEQYF. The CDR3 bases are TGTGCCAGCAGCCCCGGTCCCTTGAACGAGCAGTACTTC.